These 19 T cell receptor beta chains were sequenced from one sample in a study of blood T cell repertoires in COVID-19. TCRdb keeps only in-frame clones here, not all; method: immunoSEQ multiplex PCR. The profile shows about 230,000 clones, just over 85% of them singletons. The sequencing input was peripheral blood. These receptors were taken from a man aged 45 to 65 with COVID-19, enrolled during active disease.

The rearrangement links TRBV9 to TRBJ2-2; 8 bases fit TRBD1. The CDR3 runs 16 residues. Germline assignment: CDR1 SGDLS and CDR2 YYNGEE. V lost 4 bases to trimming and J lost 3 bases; unmatched junction nucleotides: 8. CDR3 region: CASSSRTGLDTGELFF. As DNA, the CDR3 is TGTGCCAGCAGCTCCCGGACAGGGTTGGACACCGGGGAGCTGTTTTTT.

This clone was seen only a few times. V gene TRBV5-6 combines with J gene TRBJ2-1; TRBD2 aligns across 10 bases. The CDR3 runs to 19 residues. J lost 7 bases, V lost 2 bases, and 18 bases had no gene match. CDR1 SGHDT and CDR2 YYEEEE come from the germline V gene. The CDR3 coding sequence is TGTGCCAGCAGCTTAATGGGGGCTAGCGGGAGTAATGGTTGGAATGAGCAGTTCTTC. Residues: CASSLMGASGSNGWNEQFF.

The chain couples TRBV27 to TRBJ2-7, with TRBD1 matching over 11 bases. Germline trimming cut 6 bases from V and 6 bases from J; bases unmatched to any gene: 4. CDR3 length: 13 residues. Germline lookup yields CDR1 MNHEY and CDR2 SMNVEV (reference sequence). The CDR3 region is CASSRTGGSEQYF. Written as DNA, the CDR3 is TGTGCCAGCAGCCGGACAGGGGGCTCCGAGCAGTACTTC.

The CDR3 sequence: CASSLGGVAQETQYF. Here the CDR3 DNA reads TGTGCCAGCAGCTTGGGGGGGGTAGCCCAAGAGACCCAGTACTTC. The gene calls are TRBV11-2 and TRBJ2-5, with 7 bases that match TRBD2. The CDR3 runs 15 residues. V lost 3 bases and J lost 1; bases outside the gene matches: 5. The germline V gene has CDR1 SGHAT and CDR2 FQNNGV. The entire variable domain, with the rest obtained from reference TRBV11-2 and TRBJ2-5, is as follows: EAGVAQSPRYKIIEKRQSVAFWCNPISGHATLYWYQQILGQGPKLLIQFQNNGVVDDSQLPKDRFSAERLKGVDSTLKIQPAKLEDSAVYLCASSLGGVAQETQYFGPGTRLLVL.

The chain links TRBV10-3 to TRBJ2-3, with D maybe TRBD2 (5 bases). V was clipped by 4 bases and J by 1 base, with 9 bases between them. Germline CDR1 ENHRY, CDR2 SYGVKD. The CDR3 is made up of 14 amino acids. Here the CDR3 reads CAISGTEGTDTQYF. The CDR3 DNA reads as TGTGCCATCAGTGGGACGGAGGGCACAGATACGCAGTATTTT.

The gene calls are TRBV10-3 and TRBJ1-2; 12 nucleotides agree with TRBD1. Trimming at V came to 3 bases and at J to 8 bases, leaving 10 bases not matched to a gene. The CDR3 covers 16 residues. CDR1 is ENHRY and CDR2 is SYGVKD in the germline V gene. CDR3 sequence reads: CAISDPRDRGRKGYTF. Here the CDR3 DNA reads TGTGCCATCAGTGACCCGCGGGACAGGGGGCGGAAAGGCTACACCTTC.

The rearrangement links TRBV6-5 to TRBJ1-2; 9 nucleotides line up with TRBD1. V shed 4 bases and J 7 bases; nucleotides not matched to a gene: 7. CDR1 and CDR2 from the germline V gene are MNHEY and SVGAGI. This CDR3 is built from 14 residues. The CDR3 sequence is CASSSGQGEGGYTF. The CDR3 DNA reads TGTGCCAGCAGTTCGGGACAGGGCGAGGGTGGCTACACCTTC.

This clone was observed a single time. J is TRBJ2-1 and V is TRBV13, with 7 bases that match TRBD2. The CDR3 is 14 residues long. The V segment lost 5 bases and the J segment 5 bases; nucleotides outside the gene matches: 6. The V gene's germline CDR1 is PRHDT and CDR2 FYEKMQ (reference sequence). CDR3 sequence reads: CASSTQGGHNEQFF. CDR3 DNA sequence: TGTGCCAGCAGCACCCAGGGAGGGCACAATGAGCAGTTCTTC.

The chain employs TRBV11-1 and TRBJ2-3, with TRBD2 identical over 11 bases. Germline V gene lookup returns CDR1 SGHAT and CDR2 FQDESV (reference sequence). Unmatched junction bases numbered 3, after V lost 2 bases and J lost 5 bases. This CDR3 contains 15 residues. The CDR3 region is CASSLSSGREDTQYF. The CDR3 DNA follows: TGTGCCAGCAGCTTAAGTAGCGGGAGGGAAGATACGCAGTATTTT.

This chain uses TRBV7-2 with TRBJ1-5; 7 bases line up with TRBD1. V dropped 5 bases and J dropped 12; count of bases not matched to a gene: 10. This CDR3 has 13 residues. Germline V gene data show CDR1 as SGHTA and CDR2 as FQGNSA. CDR3 in amino acids: CASSLGTVGSQHF. The CDR3 coding sequence is TGTGCCAGCAGCCTGGGGACAGTTGGTAGCCAGCATTTT.

V and J are TRBV3-1 (or the pseudogene TRBV3-2) and TRBJ2-1; TRBD2 agrees at 11 bases. V lost 3 bases, J lost 4 bases, and 5 bases stayed unmatched. The CDR3 totals 16 residues. Germline CDR1 LGHDT, CDR2 YNNKEL (reference sequence). CDR3 bases: TGTGCCAGCAGCCAGGGGACTAGCGGATATTACAATGAGCAGTTCTTC. This sequence encodes CASSQGTSGYYNEQFF.

This chain joins TRBV10-3 and TRBJ1-6; D remains ambiguous. Germline V gene sequence: CDR1 ENHRY, CDR2 SYGVKD. V was shortened by 0 bases and J by 2 bases, with 14 bases between the two germline ends. CDR3 length: 18 residues. DNA for the CDR3: TGTGCCATCAGTGAGTCCCCCGGGAGCGAGGCCTATAATTCACCCCTCCACTTT. Its translation: CAISESPGSEAYNSPLHF.

This sequence joins TRBV6-4 and TRBJ1-2; possible D gene TRBD1, 5 bases. The CDR3 is 17 residues long. Germline values: CDR1 MRHNA, CDR2 SNTAGT. Deletions cut 8 bases from V and 0 bases from J, with 22 bases between. CDR3 protein: CASRGTDSIGANYGYTF. In nucleotides, the CDR3 is TGTGCCAGCCGAGGAACCGACAGTATCGGAGCTAACTATGGCTACACCTTC.

The chain links TRBV3-1 (or the pseudogene TRBV3-2) to TRBJ1-2; TRBD1 matches 7 bases. Germline CDR1 LGHDT, CDR2 YNNKEL (reference sequence). J gave up 0 bases and V 7 bases, and 5 bases lay outside the gene matches. The length of the CDR3 is 14 residues. The CDR3 DNA is TGTGCCAGCAAGGGGACAGCTGCTAACTATGGCTACACCTTC. Its translation: CASKGTAANYGYTF.

The chain employs TRBV7-2 and TRBJ2-3; 7 positions match TRBD1. Germline CDR1 and CDR2: SGHTA and FQGNSA. V gave up 2 bases and J gave up 6 bases; unmatched junction bases: 8. The CDR3 sequence is 15 residues long. The CDR3 DNA reads TGTGCCAGCAGCTTAAGCGTGACAGGGCTGGATACGCAGTATTTT. Protein sequence: CASSLSVTGLDTQYF.

The chain has TRBV9 and TRBJ1-1; D remains ambiguous. The CDR3 extends over 13 amino acids. The V gene's germline CDR1 is SGDLS and CDR2 YYNGEE. Trimming removed 0 bases from V and 3 bases from J, with 6 bases in between. The CDR3 nucleotides read TGTGCCAGCAGCGTAGCAGCGGACACTGAAGCTTTCTTT. This translates into CASSVAADTEAFF. The full variable domain, with the rest looked up from reference TRBV9 and TRBJ1-1, is DSGVTQTPKHLITATGQRVTLRCSPRSGDLSVYWYQQSLDQGLQFLIQYYNGEERAKGNILERFSAQQFPDLHSELNLSSLELGDSALYFCASSVAADTEAFFGQGTRLTVV.

The V gene is TRBV27, the J gene TRBJ2-3; no definite D call. The CDR3 spans 16 residues. Per germline, CDR1 MNHEY and CDR2 SMNVEV (reference sequence). V lost 5 bases and J 0 bases, leaving 15 bases between the germline ends. CDR3 in amino acids: CASSTQQFSSTDTQYF. DNA for the CDR3: TGTGCCAGCAGTACACAACAGTTCTCTAGCACAGATACGCAGTATTTT.

The chain joins TRBV27 to TRBJ1-4; D is uncertain. Germline CDR1 is MNHEY and CDR2 is SMNVEV (reference sequence). The CDR3 covers 17 residues. V lost 3 bases to trimming and J lost 0 bases, with 14 bases between them. CDR3 nucleotides: TGTGCCAGCAGTTTCGACGTACACGGAGCAACTAATGAAAAACTGTTTTTT. Translating gives CASSFDVHGATNEKLFF.

The V call is TRBV5-1, the J call TRBJ1-1; D not certain. The CDR3 loop spans 15 amino acids. CDR1 SGHRS and CDR2 YFSETQ come from the germline V gene. V dropped 6 bases and J dropped 3 bases, with 18 bases sitting between them. The CDR3 DNA is TGCGCCAGCAATGGCCCTCTGGGCTCTCACACTGAAGCTTTCTTT. Protein product: CASNGPLGSHTEAFF.